The next 2 T cell receptor beta chains were all read from a single sample in a study of vaccination and CD4 T cells after COVID-19. This sample's treatment: approximately 11-day PBMC culture with coronavirus spike peptide pools or control peptides (ViraFEST assay). Their recognized antigens are unknown. Sequenced with the Oncomine TCR Beta short-read assay was DNA taken from cultured CD4+ T cells. Using its own MiXCR run on the PCR reads, TCRdb lists one record per CDR3 protein. The sample carries fewer than 15,000 distinct CDR3 sequences, approximately 45% recorded once. The specimen sequenced was CD4+ T cells from blood, cultured in vitro. These receptors originate from a human donor who had recovered from COVID-19.

In this sample, this clonotype turned up a few times. The chain recombines TRBV6-5 with TRBJ1-1, with a weak D call TRBD1 (5 bases). V was clipped by 2 bases and J by 4 bases, with 11 bases between them. The CDR3 is 14 residues long. CDR1 is MNHEY and CDR2 is SVGAGI in the germline V gene. The CDR3 protein is CASSYVQDGTEAFF. The CDR3 coding sequence is TGTGCCAGCAGTTACGTACAGGATGGCACTGAAGCTTTCTTT.

The V call is TRBV20-1, the J call TRBJ2-3, with 13 bases identical to TRBD2. The J segment lost 2 bases and the V segment lost 6 bases, leaving 5 bases of the junction unmatched. Germline CDR1 is DFQATT and CDR2 is SNEGSKA (reference sequence). The CDR3 contains 15 residues. The CDR3 DNA reads as TGCAGTGCGACGACTAGCGGGGGGAACACAGATACGCAGTATTTT. It specifies CSATTSGGNTDTQYF.